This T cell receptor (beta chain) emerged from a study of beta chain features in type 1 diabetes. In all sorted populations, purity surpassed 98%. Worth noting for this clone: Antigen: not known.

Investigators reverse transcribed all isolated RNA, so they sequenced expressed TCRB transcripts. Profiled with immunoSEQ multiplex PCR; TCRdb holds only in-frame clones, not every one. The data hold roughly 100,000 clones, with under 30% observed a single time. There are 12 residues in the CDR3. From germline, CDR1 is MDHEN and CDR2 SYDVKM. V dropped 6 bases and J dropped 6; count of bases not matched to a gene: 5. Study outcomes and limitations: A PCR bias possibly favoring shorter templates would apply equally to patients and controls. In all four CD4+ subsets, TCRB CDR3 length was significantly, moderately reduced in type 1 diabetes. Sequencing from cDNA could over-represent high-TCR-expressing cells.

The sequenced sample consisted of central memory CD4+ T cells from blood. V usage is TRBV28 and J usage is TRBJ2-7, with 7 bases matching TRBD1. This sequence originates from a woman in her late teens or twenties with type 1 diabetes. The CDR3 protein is CASRTAGGEQYF. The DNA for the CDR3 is TGTGCCAGCAGAACCGCAGGGGGCGAGCAGTACTTC.